Listed below are T cell receptor beta chains from one sample, sequenced in a study of blood T cell repertoires in COVID-19. TCRdb's copy holds only in-frame clones and misses some; the assay was immunoSEQ multiplex PCR. The table includes fewer than 350,000 clones, approximately 83% detected once. Material: PBMCs or T cells enriched from blood (not recorded which). These receptor sequences come from a man aged 25 to 40 who had recovered from COVID-19. CDR3s include the opening cysteine and the closing phenylalanine or tryptophan. A D gene is named only where the DNA matches it firmly. Part of the rows lack a size; the others show once, few, many or a class for expanded clones.

V	J	D	size	CDR3	DNA
TRBV6-5	TRBJ1-6	TRBD1	NA	CASSYRSGQAPTLHF	TGTGCCAGCAGTTACCGCTCAGGACAGGCCCCAACCCTCCACTTT
TRBV12-3/TRBV12-4	TRBJ1-4	NA	NA	CASRLDGEKLFF	TGTGCCAGCAGATTAGACGGTGAAAAACTGTTTTTT
TRBV10-2	TRBJ2-1	NA	NA	CASSESQGLNEQFF	TGCGCCAGCAGTGAGAGTCAGGGATTAAATGAGCAGTTCTTC
TRBV9	TRBJ2-2	NA	NA	CASSGQDGRELFF	TGTGCCAGCAGCGGTCAGGACGGGAGGGAGCTGTTTTTT
TRBV7-3	TRBJ2-5	TRBD2	NA	CASSSGLAGGQETQYF	TGTGCCAGCAGCTCGGGACTAGCGGGGGGGCAGGAGACCCAGTACTTC
TRBV5-4	TRBJ1-3	NA	NA	CASSFGGPISGNTIYF	TGTGCCAGCAGCTTCGGGGGACCTATCTCTGGAAACACCATATATTTT
TRBV12-3/TRBV12-4	TRBJ1-2	NA	NA	CASSLGGGYGYTF	TGTGCCAGCAGTTTGGGCGGGGGGTATGGCTACACCTTC
TRBV30	TRBJ2-5	TRBD1	NA	CAWSTTGWRETQYF	TGTGCCTGGAGTACGACAGGGTGGAGAGAGACCCAGTACTTC
TRBV19	TRBJ2-6	NA	NA	CASGTPHSGANVLTF	TGTGCCAGCGGGACACCCCACTCTGGGGCCAACGTCCTGACTTTC
TRBV4-2	TRBJ1-1	NA	NA	CASSRESQVPNTEAFF	TGTGCCAGCAGCCGGGAATCACAGGTGCCGAACACTGAAGCTTTCTTT
TRBV5-6	TRBJ2-5	NA	NA	CASSLLSGTLRGETQYF	TGTGCCAGCAGCTTGTTATCCGGGACCCTCAGGGGAGAGACCCAGTACTTC
TRBV11-3	TRBJ2-5	TRBD2	NA	CASSSGVAGGQETQYF	TGTGCCAGCAGCTCGGGTGTAGCGGGGGGACAAGAGACCCAGTACTTC
TRBV5-1	TRBJ1-1	TRBD1	NA	CASSLTNNRGAEAFF	TGCGCCAGCAGCCTGACGAACAACAGGGGTGCTGAAGCTTTCTTT
TRBV10-3	TRBJ2-1	TRBD1	NA	CAISGTGMDNEQFF	TGTGCCATCAGTGGGACAGGGATGGACAATGAGCAGTTCTTC
TRBV2	TRBJ1-1	NA	NA	CASSEGGPNTEAFF	TGTGCCAGCAGTGAAGGGGGGCCGAACACTGAAGCTTTCTTT
TRBV30	TRBJ2-1	TRBD2	NA	CAWSSGGEGEQFF	TGTGCCTGGAGTTCAGGCGGGGAGGGTGAGCAGTTCTTC
TRBV2	TRBJ1-5	NA	NA	CASSDSQAGQRPQHF	TGTGCCAGCAGTGATTCCCAAGCAGGGCAACGGCCCCAGCATTTT
TRBV3-1/TRBV3-2	TRBJ2-7	TRBD1	once	CASSLGTGSNEQYF	TGTGCCAGCAGCCTGGGGACAGGGAGTAACGAGCAGTACTTC
TRBV7-3	TRBJ2-5	NA	once	CASSVGLQETQYF	TGTGCCAGCAGCGTTGGACTACAAGAGACCCAGTACTTC
TRBV4-1	TRBJ1-2	TRBD1	NA	CASSQPLDRGHGYTF	TGCGCCAGCAGCCAGCCATTAGACAGGGGCCATGGCTACACCTTC
TRBV11-2	TRBJ1-4	NA	few	CASRGGTAATNEKLFF	TGTGCCAGCAGGGGGGGGACGGCTGCAACTAATGAAAAACTGTTTTTT
TRBV5-1	TRBJ2-7	NA	NA	CASSTGLGHNYEQYF	TGCGCCAGCAGCACGGGTTTGGGACACAACTACGAGCAGTACTTC
TRBV7-2	TRBJ2-2	NA	NA	CASSFRRGTGELFF	TGTGCCAGCAGCTTCCGCAGGGGAACCGGGGAGCTGTTTTTT
TRBV19	TRBJ2-1	NA	NA	CASSLTGSSYNEQFF	TGTGCCAGTAGTCTCACCGGGAGCTCCTACAATGAGCAGTTCTTC
TRBV9	TRBJ1-6	NA	NA	CASSVTLSNSPLHF	TGTGCCAGCAGCGTAACCTTGAGTAATTCACCCCTCCACTTT
TRBV4-2	TRBJ2-1	TRBD2	once	CASSQDQTSGGYNEQFF	TGTGCCAGCAGCCAAGATCAGACTAGCGGGGGATACAATGAGCAGTTCTTC
TRBV5-6	TRBJ1-1	TRBD1	NA	CASSFLGGVNTEAFF	TGTGCCAGCAGCTTTCTAGGGGGCGTGAACACTGAAGCTTTCTTT
TRBV6-4	TRBJ1-6	TRBD1	NA	CASRKGALDSPLHF	TGTGCCAGCAGGAAGGGGGCCCTGGATTCACCCCTCCACTTT
TRBV3-1/TRBV3-2	TRBJ2-1	NA	NA	CASSQVLTNSYNEQFF	TGTGCCAGCAGCCAAGTTCTAACGAACTCCTACAATGAGCAGTTCTTC